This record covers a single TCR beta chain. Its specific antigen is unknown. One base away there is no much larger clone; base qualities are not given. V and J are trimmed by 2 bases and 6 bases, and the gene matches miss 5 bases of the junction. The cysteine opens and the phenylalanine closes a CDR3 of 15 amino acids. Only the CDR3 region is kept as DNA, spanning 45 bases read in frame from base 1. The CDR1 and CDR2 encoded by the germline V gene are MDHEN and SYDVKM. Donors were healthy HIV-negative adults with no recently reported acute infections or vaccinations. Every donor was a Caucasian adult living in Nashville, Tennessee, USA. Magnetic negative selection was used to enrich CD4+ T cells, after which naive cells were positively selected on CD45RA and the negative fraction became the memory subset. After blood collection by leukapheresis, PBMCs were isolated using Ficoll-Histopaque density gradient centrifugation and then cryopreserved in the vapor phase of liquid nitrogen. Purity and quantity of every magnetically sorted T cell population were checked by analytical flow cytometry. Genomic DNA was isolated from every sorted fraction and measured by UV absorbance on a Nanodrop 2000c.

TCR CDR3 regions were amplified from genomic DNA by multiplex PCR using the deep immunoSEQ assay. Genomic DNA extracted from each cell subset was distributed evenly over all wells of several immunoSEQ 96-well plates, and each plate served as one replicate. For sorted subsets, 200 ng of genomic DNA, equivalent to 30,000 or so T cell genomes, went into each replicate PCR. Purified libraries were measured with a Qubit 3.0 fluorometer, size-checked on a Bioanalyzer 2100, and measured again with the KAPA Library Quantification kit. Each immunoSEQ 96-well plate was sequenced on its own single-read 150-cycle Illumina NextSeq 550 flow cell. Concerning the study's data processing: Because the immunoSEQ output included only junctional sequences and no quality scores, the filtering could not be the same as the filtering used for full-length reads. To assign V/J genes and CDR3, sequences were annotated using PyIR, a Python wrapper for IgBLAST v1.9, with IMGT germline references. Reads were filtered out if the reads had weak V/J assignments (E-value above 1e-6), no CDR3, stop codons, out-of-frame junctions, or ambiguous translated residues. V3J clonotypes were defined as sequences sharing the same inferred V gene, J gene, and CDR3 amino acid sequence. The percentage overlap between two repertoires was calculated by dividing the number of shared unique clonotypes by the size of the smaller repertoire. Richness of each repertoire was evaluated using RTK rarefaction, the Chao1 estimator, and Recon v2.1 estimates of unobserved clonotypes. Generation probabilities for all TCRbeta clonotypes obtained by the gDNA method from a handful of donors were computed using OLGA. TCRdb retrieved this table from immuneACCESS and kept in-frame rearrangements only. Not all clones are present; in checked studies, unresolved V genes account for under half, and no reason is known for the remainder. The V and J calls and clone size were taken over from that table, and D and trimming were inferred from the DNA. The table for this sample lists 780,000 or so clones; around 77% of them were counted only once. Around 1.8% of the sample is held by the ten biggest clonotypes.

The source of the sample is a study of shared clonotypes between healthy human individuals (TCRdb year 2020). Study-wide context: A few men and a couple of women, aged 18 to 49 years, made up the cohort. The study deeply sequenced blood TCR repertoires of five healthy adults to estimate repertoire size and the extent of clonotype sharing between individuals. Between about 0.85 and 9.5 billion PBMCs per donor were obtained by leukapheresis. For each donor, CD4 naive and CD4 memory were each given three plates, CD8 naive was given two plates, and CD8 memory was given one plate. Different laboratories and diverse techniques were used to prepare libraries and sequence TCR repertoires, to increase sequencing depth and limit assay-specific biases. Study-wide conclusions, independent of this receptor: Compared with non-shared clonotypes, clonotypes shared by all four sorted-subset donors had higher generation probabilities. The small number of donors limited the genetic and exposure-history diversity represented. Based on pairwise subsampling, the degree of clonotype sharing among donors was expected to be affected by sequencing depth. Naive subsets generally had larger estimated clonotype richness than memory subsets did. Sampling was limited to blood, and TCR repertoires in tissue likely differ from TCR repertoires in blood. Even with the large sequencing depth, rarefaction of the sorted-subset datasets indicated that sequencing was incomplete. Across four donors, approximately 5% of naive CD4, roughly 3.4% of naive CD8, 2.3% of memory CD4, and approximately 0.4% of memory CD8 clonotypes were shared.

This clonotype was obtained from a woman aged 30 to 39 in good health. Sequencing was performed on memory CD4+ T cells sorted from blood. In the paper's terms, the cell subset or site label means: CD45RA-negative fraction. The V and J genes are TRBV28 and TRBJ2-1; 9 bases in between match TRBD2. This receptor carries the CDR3 CASSLAIAGVNEQFF. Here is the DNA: TGTGCCAGCAGTTTAGCGATAGCGGGAGTCAATGAGCAGTTCTTC.